A selection of T cell receptor beta chains follows, all from one sample in a study of blood T cell repertoires in COVID-19. TCRdb's table, derived via immunoSEQ multiplex PCR, lists solely in-frame clones and lacks some. This sample has about 260,000 clones; around 92% occur once, and the top ten carry under 3%. Sequenced input: peripheral blood. These receptors came from a person in their late teens or twenties with COVID-19, enrolled during active disease. Each CDR3 is given with its conserved first and last residue. A D gene is named only where the DNA matches it firmly. Clone size is not always given. Where it is, it says once, few, many or a class for expanded clones.

NA,NA,TRBJ1-4,TRBV7-2,TGTGCCAGCAGCTTATGGCAGGGAGGAAGTGAAAAACTGTTTTTT,CASSLWQGGSEKLFF
NA,NA,TRBJ2-5,TRBV5-1,TGCGCCAGCGGTCGGACACCCCAAGAGACCCAGTACTTC,CASGRTPQETQYF
TRBD1,NA,TRBJ1-1,TRBV2,TGTGCCAGCAGTGGACAGGGCTGGAACACTGAAGCTTTCTTT,CASSGQGWNTEAFF
TRBD1,NA,TRBJ1-2,TRBV6-1,TGTGCCAGCGGTGACAGGGTCTCGCCCTATGGCTACACCTTC,CASGDRVSPYGYTF
TRBD2,NA,TRBJ2-7,TRBV11-2,TGTGCCAGCAGCTTAGAGTTTAGCGGGAGAAGCGAGCAGTACTTC,CASSLEFSGRSEQYF
NA,NA,TRBJ2-1,TRBV10-3,TGTGCCATCAGTGAGCAAACGGGAGTCGATGAGCAGTTCTTC,CAISEQTGVDEQFF
TRBD1,NA,TRBJ2-7,TRBV28,TGTGCCAGCAGTTTCATCGAAGTAAAGGGGGCGGACGAGCAGTACTTC,CASSFIEVKGADEQYF
TRBD2,NA,TRBJ2-7,TRBV5-1,TGCGCCAGCAGCTTGGGAGTAGCGGGAGGGTCGGAGCAGTACTTC,CASSLGVAGGSEQYF
TRBD1,few,TRBJ2-2,TRBV18,TGTGCCAGCTCACCCCAAGGGGGGACAGGGAGCACCGGGGAGCTGTTTTTT,CASSPQGGTGSTGELFF
NA,few,TRBJ1-1,TRBV27,TGTGCCAGCAGTTTGGGTGGGGCTAGGGTGGACACTGAAGCTTTCTTT,CASSLGGARVDTEAFF
NA,once,TRBJ2-1,TRBV7-2,TGTGCCAGCAGCTTAGGGGCACTGGGTGAGCAGTTCTTC,CASSLGALGEQFF
NA,NA,TRBJ2-1,TRBV5-6,TGTGCCAGCAGGGCCGGGACTCAGATTATCTCCTACAATGAGCAGTTCTTC,CASRAGTQIISYNEQFF
NA,NA,TRBJ2-3,TRBV6-6,TGTGCCTGCCGACGGGATCGCACAGATACGCAGTATTTT,CACRRDRTDTQYF
TRBD1,NA,TRBJ2-7,TRBV4-1,TGCGCCAGCAGCCAAGACAGGACAGGGGTGTACGAGCAGTACTTC,CASSQDRTGVYEQYF
NA,NA,TRBJ2-5,TRBV6-2/TRBV6-3,TGTGCCAGCAGCCCTTTCCGAGAGACCCAGTACTTC,CASSPFRETQYF